A selection of T cell receptor beta chains follows, all from one sample in a study of blood T cell repertoires in COVID-19. Generated by immunoSEQ multiplex PCR, the TCRdb table keeps only in-frame clones and is missing some. The sample lists 150,000 to 200,000 clones; 88% were seen once. The sample consisted of peripheral blood. The origin of the receptors is a human donor in a cohort sampled during active COVID-19. The CDR3 runs from the conserved cysteine through the conserved F or W. Each record gives: D gene, V gene, clone size, J gene, CDR3 DNA, CDR3 protein. A D gene is named only where the DNA matches it firmly. Only part of the rows carry a size: once, few, many, or a class if the clone is expanded.

>-|TRBV12-2|-|TRBJ1-3
TGTGCAAGTCGCTTAACACGGATCAGGGGAGAACGATCTGGAAACACCATATATTTT
CASRLTRIRGERSGNTIYF
>TRBD1|TRBV11-2|once|TRBJ1-4
TGTGCCAGCAGCTTACTGTCGGGACAGGGCGGTGAAAAACTGTTTTTT
CASSLLSGQGGEKLFF
>-|TRBV28|-|TRBJ2-3
TGTGCCAGCAGCCCCTACGTGGAAGACATGCGCACAGATACGCAGTATTTT
CASSPYVEDMRTDTQYF
>TRBD1|TRBV28|-|TRBJ1-1
TGTGCCAGCAGGGAAACAGGGGACATATTTGAAGCTTTCTTT
CASRETGDIFEAFF
>TRBD1|TRBV10-2|-|TRBJ1-2
TGCGCCAGCAGTGGCGACAGGGGGCTTGACTATGGCTACACCTTC
CASSGDRGLDYGYTF
>TRBD1|TRBV6-2/TRBV6-3|-|TRBJ2-7
TGTGCCAGCAGCCGGGACAGTCCCTCCTACGAGCAGTACTTC
CASSRDSPSYEQYF
>TRBD2|TRBV13|-|TRBJ2-7
TGTGCCAGCAGAGACAGCGGGAGCTACGAGCAGTACTTC
CASRDSGSYEQYF
>TRBD1|TRBV2|few|TRBJ1-5
TGTGCCAGCAGTACAAGACCGGGACAGAGCAATCAGCCCCAGCATTTT
CASSTRPGQSNQPQHF
>TRBD2|TRBV19|once|TRBJ2-7
TGTGCCAGTAGTACTAGCGGGGGCTACGAGCAGTACTTC
CASSTSGGYEQYF
>-|TRBV2|-|TRBJ1-2
TGTGCCAGCAGCTTGGGGGGGTTCTATGGCTACACCTTC
CASSLGGFYGYTF
>-|TRBV7-9|-|TRBJ2-6
TGTGCCAGCAGCCTACTAACTGGGGCCAACGTCCTGACTTTC
CASSLLTGANVLTF
>TRBD1|TRBV5-4|-|TRBJ2-5
TGTGCCAGCAGCTGGGGGACAGGGTCCGGGGAGACCCAGTACTTC
CASSWGTGSGETQYF
>TRBD1|TRBV7-9|few|TRBJ1-2
TGTGCCAGCAGCCTACAGGGGAGCGGGGGCTACACCTTC
CASSLQGSGGYTF
>-|TRBV11-2|-|TRBJ2-7
TGTGCCAGCAGCTTGTGGGACTCTTTACCCTTATACGAGCAGTACTTC
CASSLWDSLPLYEQYF
>TRBD1|TRBV24-1|-|TRBJ2-1
TGTGCCACCAGTGAAACAGGGGGGAACTCCTACAATGAGCAGTTCTTC
CATSETGGNSYNEQFF
>TRBD1|TRBV28|once|TRBJ1-4
TGTGCCAGCCACAGGGGGGCCGGGGAACTGTTTTTT
CASHRGAGELFF
>TRBD2|TRBV9|-|TRBJ2-1
TGTGCCAGCAGCGGAACTAGCGGGATAGGTGGTGAGCAGTTCTTC
CASSGTSGIGGEQFF
>-|TRBV9|-|TRBJ2-3
TGTGCCAGCACCCTGGGGGGTCGATCAGATACGCAGTATTTT
CASTLGGRSDTQYF
>TRBD1|TRBV6-5|-|TRBJ1-2
TGTGCCAGCACAAAACAGGGGGGGCATGGCTATGGCTACACCTTC
CASTKQGGHGYGYTF
>-|TRBV4-1|-|TRBJ1-2
TGCGCCAGCAGCCAAGGTCAGTTCAGGGAATCTGTTGGCTACACCTTC
CASSQGQFRESVGYTF
>-|TRBV5-4|once|TRBJ2-7
TGTGCCAGCAGCTTGCTCAGCGGAACCCCCTACGAGCAGTACTTC
CASSLLSGTPYEQYF
>TRBD1|TRBV15|-|TRBJ1-2
TGTGCCACCAGCAGTTCAGGGGGTGACTATGGCTACACCTTC
CATSSSGGDYGYTF
>TRBD1|TRBV5-1|-|TRBJ2-3
TGCGCCAGCAGTAACGGGACAGGGGGCACAGATACGCAGTATTTT
CASSNGTGGTDTQYF
>TRBD1|TRBV2|once|TRBJ1-4
TGTGCCACCAAACAGGGGGAGTTTTATGAAAAACTGTTTTTT
CATKQGEFYEKLFF
>TRBD1|TRBV2|few|TRBJ1-5
TGTGCCAGCAGTTGGACAGGGGATAATCAGCCCCAGCATTTT
CASSWTGDNQPQHF
>-|TRBV30|once|TRBJ1-4
TGTGCCTGGAGTGTACCGGGGGGGACTAATGAAAAACTGTTTTTT
CAWSVPGGTNEKLFF
>TRBD1|TRBV3-1/TRBV3-2|-|TRBJ2-3
TGTGCCAGCAGCCACACAGGGGATAGATCAGATACGCAGTATTTT
CASSHTGDRSDTQYF
>-|TRBV3-1/TRBV3-2|once|TRBJ2-5
TGTGCCAGCGGCGAGTGGGAGTTGGAAGAGACCCAGTACTTC
CASGEWELEETQYF
>-|TRBV4-2|-|TRBJ2-1
TGTGCCAGCAGCCAAGATGGGTCGGGCGGGGCTGGGCAGTTCTTC
CASSQDGSGGAGQFF
>-|TRBV5-4|-|TRBJ2-7
TGTGCCAGCAGCTTGGGAGGGACTTCCTACGAGCAGTACTTC
CASSLGGTSYEQYF
>-|TRBV18|-|TRBJ1-3
TGTGCCAGCCGACAGGACAGCTCCTCTGGAAACACCATATATTTT
CASRQDSSSGNTIYF
>TRBD1|TRBV30|-|TRBJ1-5
TGTGCCTGGAGTGGGGGACAGGGGGGAAATCAGCCCCAGCATTTT
CAWSGGQGGNQPQHF
>-|TRBV4-3|-|TRBJ2-5
TGCGCCAGCAGCCAAGACGTGGAGGAAGAGACCCAGTACTTC
CASSQDVEEETQYF
>TRBD1|TRBV5-6|-|TRBJ2-6
TGTGCCAGCAGCTTGTGGGACAGGGGGCCTGGGGCCAACGTCCTGACTTTC
CASSLWDRGPGANVLTF
>TRBD2|TRBV2|-|TRBJ2-1
TGTGCCAGCTACTACCAACTAGCGGGGTCCTACAATGAGCAGTTCTTC
CASYYQLAGSYNEQFF
>-|TRBV19|-|TRBJ1-5
TGTGCCAGTAGTGAAACAGGGTATCAGCCCCAGCATTTT
CASSETGYQPQHF
>-|TRBV6-2/TRBV6-3|-|TRBJ2-4
TGTGCCAGCAGTTACTCGACGCGACTAGCCAAAAACATTCAGTACTTC
CASSYSTRLAKNIQYF
>-|TRBV3-1/TRBV3-2|once|TRBJ2-1
TGTGCCAGCAGCCAAGGCAGGGTCTACAATGAGCAGTTCTTC
CASSQGRVYNEQFF
>-|TRBV19|-|TRBJ2-7
TGTGCCAGTAGTCACACACAGGGTTACGAGCAGTACTTC
CASSHTQGYEQYF
>-|TRBV15|-|TRBJ1-2
TGTGCCACCAGCAGAAACCAGGGAACTGGTGGCTACACCTTC
CATSRNQGTGGYTF
>TRBD1|TRBV19|-|TRBJ2-2
TGTGCCAGTAGCACAACAGGGGGAGTGGTTACCGGGGAGCTGTTTTTT
CASSTTGGVVTGELFF
>-|TRBV19|-|TRBJ1-4
TGTGCCACCGAGGCGGGAGGAAAACTGTTTTTT
CATEAGGKLFF
>-|TRBV2|-|TRBJ2-1
TGTGCCAGCAGTGAGGGACAAAGCTCCTACAATGAGCAGTTCTTC
CASSEGQSSYNEQFF
>-|TRBV19|many|TRBJ1-1
TGTGCCACCTCCGTGACAGTGTACACTGAAGCTTTCTTT
CATSVTVYTEAFF
>-|TRBV7-6|-|TRBJ1-5
TGTGCCAGCAGTTCCCAAGCAGGATATCAGCCCCAGCATTTT
CASSSQAGYQPQHF
>-|TRBV5-8|-|TRBJ1-5
TGTGCCAGCAGCTTGGTGGGGGGGCTAGGCAATCAGCCCCAGCATTTT
CASSLVGGLGNQPQHF
>TRBD2|TRBV6-1|-|TRBJ2-3
TGTGCCAGCAGTGCGGGACTAGCGGTGGTTGCAGATACGCAGTATTTT
CASSAGLAVVADTQYF
>TRBD2|TRBV9|-|TRBJ2-7
TGTGCCAGCAGCGTAGGCGGGGGGGGTTCCCACGAGCAGTACTTC
CASSVGGGGSHEQYF
>TRBD2|TRBV13|once|TRBJ2-2
TGTGCCAGCAGCCCAAACCAGGGAGCGGGAAACACCGGGGAGCTGTTTTTT
CASSPNQGAGNTGELFF
>-|TRBV7-2|once|TRBJ1-4
TGTGCCAGCAGCTTAGGTTCGCAGGGGAGCAATGAAAAACTGTTTTTT
CASSLGSQGSNEKLFF
>TRBD1|TRBV24-1|-|TRBJ2-2
TGTGCCACCAGTGACCCGACAGGGGGCGAGACCGGGGAGCTGTTTTTT
CATSDPTGGETGELFF
>-|TRBV7-2|few|TRBJ2-3
TGTGCCAGCAGTTGGCGGGGCCGGGGCACAGATACGCAGTATTTT
CASSWRGRGTDTQYF